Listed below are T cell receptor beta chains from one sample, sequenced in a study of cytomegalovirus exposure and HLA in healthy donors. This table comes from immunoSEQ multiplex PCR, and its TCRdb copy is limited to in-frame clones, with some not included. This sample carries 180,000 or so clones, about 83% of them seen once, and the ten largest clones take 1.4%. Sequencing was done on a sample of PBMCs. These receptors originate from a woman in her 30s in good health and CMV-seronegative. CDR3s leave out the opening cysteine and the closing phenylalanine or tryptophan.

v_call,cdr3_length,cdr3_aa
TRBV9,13,ASSVSTGGHTEAF
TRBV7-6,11,ASSRGGNNEQF
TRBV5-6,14,ASSLVIAPEYNEQF
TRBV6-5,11,ASSRVFNYGYT
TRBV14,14,ASSQFMWGPTYGYT
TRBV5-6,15,ASSQYSGGVWRNEQY
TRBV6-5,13,ASSRDSLKTDTQY
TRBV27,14,ASSTKTGKLGDEQY
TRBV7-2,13,ASSLVGTGLNTQY
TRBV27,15,ASRGVVGRSSSYEQY
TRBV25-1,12,ASHQRGGSYEQY
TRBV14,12,ASSQDSSGNTIY
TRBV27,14,ASSTGQFYSGNTIY
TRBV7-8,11,ASTVFNTGELF
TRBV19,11,ASSYPGGYGYT
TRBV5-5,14,ASSLGTGGLLQPQH
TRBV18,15,ASSPSTQGNFHSPLH
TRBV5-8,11,ASMRRRDTEAF
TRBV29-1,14,SVKRQGAGSGTEAF
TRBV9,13,ASSPGTGLESPLH
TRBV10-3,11,AISVGSGNEQF
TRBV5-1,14,ASSLVSGDRTDTQY
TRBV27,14,ASTTKGRGTGSEQY
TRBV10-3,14,AIRGPGTGGSYEQY
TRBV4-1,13,ASSQGQAMNTEAF
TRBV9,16,ASSVYNIGTRSSYEQY
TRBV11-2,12,ASSATDSLYEQY
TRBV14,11,ASSRQMNTEAF
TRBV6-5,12,ASSRDSSSYEQY
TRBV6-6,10,ASSFSGSEQY
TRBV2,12,ASSLRTLNTEAF
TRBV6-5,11,ASSYPDSRGAF
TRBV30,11,AWSPRGRYGYT
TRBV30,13,AWSVQGALNEKLF
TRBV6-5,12,ASSSLDRTYEQY
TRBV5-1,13,ASSTGQAYNSPLH
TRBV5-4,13,ASSLGPAGLGEQY
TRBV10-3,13,AISESWTYAYEQY
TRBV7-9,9,ASRLQETQY
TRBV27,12,ASSLSGGWAEAF
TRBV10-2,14,ASSGFKGTGKGEQY